The 24 T cell receptor beta chains below were found in one sample sequenced in a study of neurological immune-mediated disorders (dated by TCRdb to the late 2010s). Library preparation used 5' RACE. The run used an Illumina HiSeq 2500. TCRdb reprocessing: public reads trimmed at Q25 with fastp, clones called with MiXCR, in-frame beta chains kept. Rows merge per CDR3 protein into single entries with the most common DNA and genes. The sample table records under 45,000 distinct CDR3 sequences; more than 14% of these occur just once. The ten largest clones add up to under 4.5% of the sample. Sequenced material: CD4+ T cells from blood. These receptors came from a woman in her sixties or seventies with HTLV-1-associated myelopathy (HAM/TSP).

This clonotype was counted at least ten times. The rearrangement joins TRBV20-1 to TRBJ2-5; TRBD1 or TRBD2 may be the D gene (6 bases each). V lost 4 bases and J lost 4, with 22 bases in between. This CDR3 is 16 amino acids long. Germline V gene lookup returns CDR1 DFQATT and CDR2 SNEGSKA (reference sequence). The CDR3 sequence: CSAITLGPGAVETQYF. Written as DNA, the CDR3 is TGCAGTGCTATAACCTTGGGTCCGGGGGCCGTAGAGACCCAGTACTTC.

The CDR3 coding sequence is TGCAGTGCTTATAGCGGGGGCCAGGGGTGGAATGAGCAGTTCTTC. It is translated as CSAYSGGQGWNEQFF. This chain links TRBV20-1 with TRBJ2-1, with TRBD2 identical over 9 bases. In germline, CDR1 is DFQATT, CDR2 SNEGSKA (reference sequence). The junction had 12 bases not matched to a gene; V was cut back by 5 bases and J by 7 bases. CDR3 length equals 15 residues.

This clonotype was recorded at least ten times. J is TRBJ2-2 and V is TRBV15; TRBD1 is a possible D gene (5 bases). The CDR3 length is 15 residues. The V gene's germline CDR1 is LNHNV and CDR2 YYDKDF (reference sequence). The V and J ends lost 0 bases and 5 bases respectively, with 10 bases between them. The DNA for the CDR3 is TGTGCCACCAGCAGAGATCCCAGGGTTACCGGGGAGCTGTTTTTT. Its translation is CATSRDPRVTGELFF.

This clonotype was counted many times. CDR3 loop: CASSLERGRDGYTF. CDR3 DNA sequence: TGCGCCAGCAGCTTGGAAAGGGGGCGAGACGGCTACACCTTC. The chain links TRBV5-1 to TRBJ1-2, with 7 bases fitting TRBD1. J gave up 8 bases and V 0 bases, and 7 bases lay outside the gene matches. The CDR3 spans 14 residues. Germline loops: CDR1 SGHRS, CDR2 YFSETQ.

This clonotype was counted many times. This sequence joins TRBV20-1 and TRBJ2-3; D uncertain. The germline V and J ends were trimmed by 3 bases and 6 bases, with 10 bases remaining between them. Germline V CDR1 and CDR2: DFQATT, SNEGSKA (reference sequence). The CDR3 totals 12 residues. The CDR3 DNA follows: TGCAGTGCTAGTATCGGGTTTGATACGCAGTATTTT. Translation: CSASIGFDTQYF.

The sample holds one count of this clonotype. This chain uses TRBV20-1 with TRBJ1-2; the match to TRBD1 covers 10 bases. This CDR3 has 14 amino acids. J gave up 4 bases and V 5 bases, and 7 bases lay outside the gene matches. The germline gives CDR1 DFQATT, CDR2 SNEGSKA (reference sequence). In DNA, the CDR3 is TGCAGTGCTTATGGGGACAGGGGCACCTATGGCTACACCTTC. As protein: CSAYGDRGTYGYTF.

The rearrangement uses TRBV2 and TRBJ2-1; TRBD2 agrees at 8 bases. The CDR3 loop spans 14 amino acids. J gave up 4 bases and V 6 bases, and 5 bases lay outside the gene matches. Germline V CDR1 and CDR2: SNHLY, FYNNEI. Here the CDR3 reads CASRPGGVYNEQFF. The CDR3, as DNA: TGTGCCAGCAGGCCGGGGGGGGTATACAATGAGCAGTTCTTC.

This clonotype was picked up many times. This rearrangement joins TRBV6-5 to TRBJ2-5; D call uncertain. The ends were cut back, 2 bases at V and 5 bases at J, with 9 bases in the middle. Germline CDR1 is MNHEY and CDR2 is SVGAGI. The CDR3 consists of 13 residues. CDR3 residues: CASSYEREETQYF. In nucleotides, the CDR3 is TGTGCCAGCAGTTACGAAAGAGAGGAGACCCAGTACTTC.

This clonotype was detected many times. The chain uses TRBV6-5 and TRBJ2-3; tentative D call: TRBD1 (6 bases). The length of the CDR3 is 13 residues. Germline V gene sequence: CDR1 MNHEY, CDR2 SVGAGI. The ends were cut back, 4 bases at V and 4 bases at J, with 9 bases in the middle. The CDR3 protein is CASSLPGADTQYF. CDR3 DNA sequence: TGTGCCAGCAGTTTACCAGGGGCAGATACGCAGTATTTT.

This clonotype was seen at least ten times. This chain uses TRBV20-1 with TRBJ2-2, with D possibly being TRBD1 (5 bases). Germline CDR1 DFQATT, CDR2 SNEGSKA (reference sequence). CDR3 size: 14 residues. V shed 1 base and J shed 1 base, with 7 bases lying between them. The CDR3 is CSARGQMNTGELFF. Here the CDR3 DNA reads TGCAGTGCTAGAGGACAGATGAACACCGGGGAGCTGTTTTTT.

This clonotype showed up many times. The chain links TRBV12-3 or TRBV12-4 to TRBJ2-3, with D perhaps matching TRBD2 (7 bases). Trimming removed 4 bases at V and 0 bases at J, with 17 bases between. CDR3 length equals 17 residues. DNA for the CDR3: TGTGCCAGCAGTTCCTTTAGGGGGGGAACTAGCACAGATACGCAGTATTTT. It is translated as CASSSFRGGTSTDTQYF.

The V and J genes are TRBV6-6 and TRBJ1-5; D is unresolved. Per the germline V gene, CDR1 is MNHNY and CDR2 is SVGAGI (reference sequence). V lost 0 bases to trimming and J lost 4 bases, with 13 bases between them. This CDR3 spans 16 amino acids. The CDR3 DNA reads as TGTGCCAGCAGTTACTCGGGATCGGCAGGAAATCAGCCCCAGCATTTT. Translation gives CASSYSGSAGNQPQHF.

This clonotype was picked up many times. This sequence joins TRBV4-2 and TRBJ2-7; D is uncertain. The CDR3 contains 14 residues. CDR1 and CDR2 (germline): LGHNA, YNFKEQ. The V end lost 0 bases, the J end lost 1 base, and 7 bases lay between the germline ends. CDR3 sequence (DNA): TGTGCCAGCAGCCAAGAACAGTTTTCCTACGAGCAGTACTTC. Encoded protein: CASSQEQFSYEQYF.

The V and J genes are TRBV30 and TRBJ1-6; possible D gene TRBD1, 6 bases. Trimming left V 0 bases short and J 7 bases short, with 22 bases between. The CDR3 sequence is 18 residues long. Germline V gene sequence: CDR1 GTSNPN, CDR2 SVGIG (reference sequence). This CDR3 reads CAWSVKALLTGKNSPLHF. DNA of the CDR3: TGTGCCTGGAGTGTAAAGGCCCTCTTGACAGGCAAGAATTCACCCCTCCACTTT.

This clonotype was seen at least ten times. CDR3 in DNA: TGTGCCATCAGTGAGGGTAGCTATGGCTACACCTTC. It is translated as CAISEGSYGYTF. The chain carries TRBV10-3 and TRBJ1-2; the D is unclear. The CDR3 extends over 12 amino acids. Germline V CDR1 and CDR2: ENHRY, SYGVKD. Trimming cost V 2 bases and J 4 bases, with 5 bases left between them.

This clonotype was observed many times. CDR3 DNA sequence: TGCAGTGCTAGCTCCCGGACATTCTTCACAGATACGCAGTATTTT. Encoded protein: CSASSRTFFTDTQYF. The chain recombines TRBV20-1 with TRBJ2-3; perhaps TRBD1 as D (5 bases). Germline CDR1 DFQATT, CDR2 SNEGSKA (reference sequence). The V gene lost 3 bases and the J gene lost 2 bases, with 15 bases spanning the gap. CDR3 length: 15 amino acids.

The gene calls are TRBV18 and TRBJ2-3, with D maybe TRBD2 (5 bases). This CDR3 is 13 amino acids long. V lost 3 bases, J lost 6 bases, and 10 bases lay in between. Germline CDR1 is KGHSH and CDR2 is LQKENI. The CDR3 coding sequence is TGTGCCAGCTCACCTCTTGCGGGTGATACGCAGTATTTT. Translating it yields CASSPLAGDTQYF.

This clonotype has at least ten counts. V gene TRBV20-1 combines with J gene TRBJ1-1; maybe TRBD1 (6 bases). Germline lookup yields CDR1 DFQATT and CDR2 SNEGSKA (reference sequence). CDR3 size: 12 residues. The V end was cut by 4 bases, the J end by 1 base, with 7 bases between. The CDR3 spells CSAKTGNTEAFF. The DNA of the CDR3 is TGCAGTGCTAAGACAGGGAACACTGAAGCTTTCTTT.

This clonotype was observed at least ten times. V usage is TRBV12-3 or TRBV12-4 and J usage is TRBJ1-4; TRBD1 matches 8 bases. This CDR3 has 14 residues. V gave up 6 bases and J gave up 8 bases; unmatched junction bases: 8. As DNA, the CDR3 is TGTGCCAGCAGACTACAGGGGGTGGACGAAAAACTGTTTTTT. Translation: CASRLQGVDEKLFF.

The chain is built from TRBV20-1 and TRBJ1-1; no clear D gene. The germline V gene encodes CDR1 DFQATT and CDR2 SNEGSKA (reference sequence). The germline V and J ends were trimmed by 0 bases and 3 bases, with 14 bases remaining between them. The CDR3 is 15 amino acids. CDR3 nucleotide sequence: TGCAGTGCTAGAGACTCAGACGGAGGACACACTGAAGCTTTCTTT. Translated, it gives CSARDSDGGHTEAFF.

The CDR3 reads CASSPGDGNYGYTF. In DNA, the CDR3 is TGCGCCAGCAGCCCCGGGGACGGGAACTATGGCTACACCTTC. V usage is TRBV5-1 and J usage is TRBJ1-2; tentative D call: TRBD1 (5 bases). From germline, CDR1 is SGHRS and CDR2 YFSETQ. V dropped 4 bases and J dropped 2 bases, with 12 bases sitting between them. This CDR3 comprises 14 residues.

This rearrangement joins TRBV19 to TRBJ2-7; 8 bases line up with TRBD2. Germline CDR1 and CDR2: LNHDA and SQIVND (reference sequence). V lost 6 bases, J lost 6 bases, and 10 bases stayed unmatched. This CDR3 contains 14 residues. The CDR3 DNA is TGTGCCAGTAGCCGCCGGGGACTAGTAGCCGAGCAGTACTTC. It encodes CASSRRGLVAEQYF.

This rearrangement joins TRBV20-1 to TRBJ1-4, with D possibly TRBD1 on 5 matching bases. Deletions cut 2 bases from V and 11 bases from J, with 15 bases between. The CDR3 spans 13 residues. Germline CDR1 reads DFQATT; CDR2 reads SNEGSKA (reference sequence). The CDR3 DNA sequence: TGCAGTGCTAGAATTCGGGGCGGGGAGAAACTGTTTTTT. Translating gives CSARIRGGEKLFF.

This clonotype was picked up many times. The chain recombines TRBV9 with TRBJ1-1; 7 bases match TRBD1. V lost 4 bases, J lost 6 bases, and 6 bases stayed unmatched. The CDR3 extends over 13 amino acids. Germline V CDR1 and CDR2: SGDLS, YYNGEE. CDR3 loop: CASSLTGFSEAFF. CDR3 in DNA: TGTGCCAGCAGCTTGACAGGGTTTTCTGAAGCTTTCTTT.